A selection of T cell receptor beta chains follows, all from one sample in a study of cytomegalovirus exposure and HLA in healthy donors. The protocol was immunoSEQ multiplex PCR, while the TCRdb copy is restricted to in-frame clones and leaves out a portion. The table counts around 140,000 clones; under 2.5% lies in the top ten. The material sequenced was PBMCs. These TCRs come from a woman aged 18-30 years in good health and CMV-seronegative. Each CDR3 is given with its conserved first and last residue. Fields, in order: J gene, V gene, D gene, CDR3 protein, CDR3 DNA. The D gene is left open where the match is weak.

j_call: TRBJ2-7
v_call: TRBV4-1
d_call: -
cdr3_aa: CASSHPPGISYEQYF
cdr3_nt: TGCGCCAGCAGCCATCCCCCGGGGATTTCCTACGAGCAGTACTTC

j_call: TRBJ1-3
v_call: TRBV9
d_call: TRBD1
cdr3_aa: CASSPGTGSGNTIYF
cdr3_nt: TGTGCCAGCAGCCCCGGGACAGGCTCTGGAAACACCATATATTTT

j_call: TRBJ2-7
v_call: TRBV5-5
d_call: -
cdr3_aa: CASSLYRAYEQYF
cdr3_nt: TGTGCCAGCAGCTTGTACAGGGCCTACGAGCAGTACTTC

j_call: TRBJ1-4
v_call: TRBV7-2
d_call: -
cdr3_aa: CASSPQTRGGEKLFF
cdr3_nt: TGTGCCAGCAGCCCGCAAACACGAGGGGGTGAAAAACTGTTTTTT

j_call: TRBJ1-2
v_call: TRBV14
d_call: TRBD1
cdr3_aa: CASSQTTGGFGYTF
cdr3_nt: TGTGCCAGCAGCCAAACGACAGGGGGCTTTGGCTACACCTTC

j_call: TRBJ1-3
v_call: TRBV18
d_call: -
cdr3_aa: CASSPHGYGDSGNTIYF
cdr3_nt: TGTGCCAGCTCGCCCCATGGGTACGGGGACTCTGGAAACACCATATATTTT

j_call: TRBJ2-1
v_call: TRBV10-1
d_call: -
cdr3_aa: CASSPSLGGRNEQFF
cdr3_nt: TGCGCCAGCAGTCCCTCTCTAGGGGGTCGGAATGAGCAGTTCTTC

j_call: TRBJ1-6
v_call: TRBV7-3
d_call: -
cdr3_aa: CASSLEGYNSPLHF
cdr3_nt: TGTGCCAGCAGCTTAGAGGGATATAATTCACCCCTCCACTTT

j_call: TRBJ1-5
v_call: TRBV6-1
d_call: -
cdr3_aa: CASSEGWGDSNQPQHF
cdr3_nt: TGTGCCAGCAGTGAAGGCTGGGGAGATAGCAATCAGCCCCAGCATTTT

j_call: TRBJ2-4
v_call: TRBV6-6
d_call: TRBD1
cdr3_aa: CASSFTPGQGAAIQYF
cdr3_nt: TGTGCCAGCAGTTTTACTCCGGGACAGGGGGCAGCCATTCAGTACTTC

j_call: TRBJ1-2
v_call: TRBV14
d_call: TRBD1
cdr3_aa: CASREFGQGDYGYTF
cdr3_nt: TGTGCCAGCAGAGAATTCGGACAGGGTGACTATGGCTACACCTTC

j_call: TRBJ2-1
v_call: TRBV30
d_call: TRBD2
cdr3_aa: CAWSETGGLGHEQFF
cdr3_nt: TGTGCCTGGAGTGAGACGGGAGGGCTGGGACATGAGCAGTTCTTC

j_call: TRBJ2-1
v_call: TRBV4-2
d_call: -
cdr3_aa: CASSQSFSFLLPYNEQFF
cdr3_nt: TGTGCCAGCAGCCAGAGTTTCTCCTTTCTACTACCCTACAATGAGCAGTTCTTC

j_call: TRBJ1-2
v_call: TRBV6-5
d_call: TRBD1
cdr3_aa: CASSTSGGRGYTF
cdr3_nt: TGTGCCAGCAGTACGTCAGGGGGGCGAGGCTACACCTTC

j_call: TRBJ2-5
v_call: TRBV11-3
d_call: TRBD2
cdr3_aa: CASSPEGLAGDGETQYF
cdr3_nt: TGTGCCAGCAGCCCCGAAGGACTAGCGGGAGATGGGGAGACCCAGTACTTC

j_call: TRBJ2-1
v_call: TRBV15
d_call: -
cdr3_aa: CATSRDNPTSEQFF
cdr3_nt: TGTGCCACCAGCAGAGATAACCCCACAAGTGAGCAGTTCTTC

j_call: TRBJ2-4
v_call: TRBV5-6
d_call: TRBD1
cdr3_aa: CASSPRDRGPNIQYF
cdr3_nt: TGTGCCAGCAGCCCCCGGGACAGGGGACCAAACATTCAGTACTTC

j_call: TRBJ1-5
v_call: TRBV9
d_call: -
cdr3_aa: CASSQGLNQPQHF
cdr3_nt: TGTGCCAGCAGTCAGGGCCTCAATCAGCCCCAGCATTTT

j_call: TRBJ1-1
v_call: TRBV25-1
d_call: -
cdr3_aa: CASSESWEGSLNTEAFF
cdr3_nt: TGTGCCAGCAGTGAATCATGGGAGGGGAGTCTGAACACTGAAGCTTTCTTT

j_call: TRBJ1-1
v_call: TRBV6-1
d_call: -
cdr3_aa: CASSFRGNRNTEAFF
cdr3_nt: TGTGCCAGCAGCTTTAGGGGTAATAGAAACACTGAAGCTTTCTTT

j_call: TRBJ2-5
v_call: TRBV4-1
d_call: TRBD1
cdr3_aa: CASSPTGGVGETQYF
cdr3_nt: TGCGCCAGCAGCCCGACAGGGGGCGTTGGGGAGACCCAGTACTTC

j_call: TRBJ1-3
v_call: TRBV7-2
d_call: -
cdr3_aa: CASTTLTSRSYSGNTIYF
cdr3_nt: TGTGCCAGCACCACCCTTACGAGCAGGTCCTACTCTGGCAACACCATATATTTT

j_call: TRBJ1-1
v_call: TRBV6-6
d_call: -
cdr3_aa: CASSYPDTEAFF
cdr3_nt: TGTGCCAGCAGTTACCCCGACACTGAAGCTTTCTTT

j_call: TRBJ1-1
v_call: TRBV2
d_call: -
cdr3_aa: CASSVQGLTEAFF
cdr3_nt: TGTGCCAGCAGTGTTCAGGGCCTCACTGAAGCTTTCTTT

j_call: TRBJ1-2
v_call: TRBV5-8
d_call: TRBD1
cdr3_aa: CASDRDRLAYGYTF
cdr3_nt: TGTGCCAGCGACCGGGACAGGCTCGCCTATGGCTACACCTTC

j_call: TRBJ1-1
v_call: TRBV29-1
d_call: -
cdr3_aa: CSYGGSGTEAFF
cdr3_nt: TGCAGCTACGGGGGATCGGGCACTGAAGCTTTCTTT

j_call: TRBJ1-1
v_call: TRBV6-5
d_call: -
cdr3_aa: CASSPIGVNTEAFF
cdr3_nt: TGTGCCAGCAGCCCTATTGGTGTGAACACTGAAGCTTTCTTT

j_call: TRBJ2-3
v_call: TRBV11-3
d_call: TRBD2
cdr3_aa: CASSLSLAGGSDTQYF
cdr3_nt: TGTGCCAGCAGCTTATCCCTAGCGGGAGGGTCAGATACGCAGTATTTT

j_call: TRBJ2-5
v_call: TRBV4-3
d_call: -
cdr3_aa: CASSQDLGAAGKETQYF
cdr3_nt: TGCGCCAGCAGCCAAGATTTGGGGGCAGCGGGAAAAGAGACCCAGTACTTC

j_call: TRBJ1-1
v_call: TRBV5-1
d_call: -
cdr3_aa: CASSFVGESTEAFF
cdr3_nt: TGCGCCAGCAGCTTCGTTGGAGAAAGCACTGAAGCTTTCTTT

j_call: TRBJ2-1
v_call: TRBV13
d_call: -
cdr3_aa: CASSLDTVYNEQFF
cdr3_nt: TGTGCCAGCAGCCTGGACACTGTCTACAATGAGCAGTTCTTC

j_call: TRBJ2-3
v_call: TRBV7-2
d_call: TRBD2
cdr3_aa: CASSKAGQGSGRHTQYF
cdr3_nt: TGTGCCAGCAGCAAAGCGGGGCAAGGTAGCGGGAGACATACGCAGTATTTT

j_call: TRBJ2-3
v_call: TRBV19
d_call: TRBD2
cdr3_aa: CASRIGLAGTDTQYF
cdr3_nt: TGTGCCAGTAGAATAGGACTAGCGGGAACAGATACGCAGTATTTT

j_call: TRBJ1-2
v_call: TRBV18
d_call: TRBD1
cdr3_aa: CASSVPGQGAYGYTF
cdr3_nt: TGTGCCAGCTCAGTTCCGGGACAGGGTGCCTATGGCTACACCTTC

j_call: TRBJ2-5
v_call: TRBV30
d_call: TRBD2
cdr3_aa: CAWSPGLAGETQYF
cdr3_nt: TGTGCCTGGAGCCCGGGACTAGCGGGGGAGACCCAGTACTTC

j_call: TRBJ2-7
v_call: TRBV29-1
d_call: -
cdr3_aa: CSVVWEDRSDEQYF
cdr3_nt: TGCAGCGTGGTCTGGGAAGACAGATCTGACGAGCAGTACTTC

j_call: TRBJ2-3
v_call: TRBV6-5
d_call: -
cdr3_aa: CASGWRSTDTQYF
cdr3_nt: TGTGCCAGCGGTTGGAGATCCACAGATACGCAGTATTTT

j_call: TRBJ2-5
v_call: TRBV5-1
d_call: -
cdr3_aa: CASSFGGNNQETQYF
cdr3_nt: TGCGCCAGCAGCTTTGGCGGGAATAACCAAGAGACCCAGTACTTC

j_call: TRBJ1-4
v_call: TRBV27
d_call: -
cdr3_aa: CASSLSGSGEKLFF
cdr3_nt: TGTGCCAGCAGTTTAAGCGGCAGTGGCGAAAAACTGTTTTTT

j_call: TRBJ1-4
v_call: TRBV2
d_call: -
cdr3_aa: CASVRGLDEKLFF
cdr3_nt: TGTGCCAGCGTCAGGGGATTGGATGAAAAACTGTTTTTT

j_call: TRBJ1-3
v_call: TRBV18
d_call: -
cdr3_aa: CASSPSGFTGNTIYF
cdr3_nt: TGTGCCAGCTCACCTTCAGGGTTTACTGGAAACACCATATATTTT

j_call: TRBJ2-1
v_call: TRBV4-3
d_call: TRBD1
cdr3_aa: CASSQDWTGGDNEQFF
cdr3_nt: TGCGCCAGCAGCCAAGATTGGACAGGGGGGGACAATGAGCAGTTCTTC

j_call: TRBJ2-4
v_call: TRBV11-2
d_call: -
cdr3_aa: CASSLVERSRYF
cdr3_nt: TGTGCCAGCAGCTTAGTGGAGCGATCACGGTACTTC

j_call: TRBJ1-5
v_call: TRBV7-2
d_call: TRBD1
cdr3_aa: CASSATGGNQPQHF
cdr3_nt: TGTGCCAGCAGCGCGACAGGGGGCAATCAGCCCCAGCATTTT

j_call: TRBJ1-3
v_call: TRBV6-4
d_call: -
cdr3_aa: CASRSQDITGFRNTIYF
cdr3_nt: TGTGCCAGCAGGTCACAAGATATAACAGGTTTCAGAAACACCATATATTTT

j_call: TRBJ2-1
v_call: TRBV7-6
d_call: TRBD2
cdr3_aa: CASSLFSGRAGVYNEQFF
cdr3_nt: TGTGCCAGCAGCTTATTTAGCGGGAGGGCAGGGGTCTACAATGAGCAGTTCTTC

j_call: TRBJ2-5
v_call: TRBV5-6
d_call: TRBD1
cdr3_aa: CASSPWTGGETQYF
cdr3_nt: TGTGCCAGCAGCCCCTGGACAGGGGGAGAGACCCAGTACTTC

j_call: TRBJ1-6
v_call: TRBV4-2
d_call: -
cdr3_aa: CASSQDHRSSRSPLHF
cdr3_nt: TGTGCCAGCAGCCAAGACCACAGGTCCAGTCGATCACCCCTCCACTTT

j_call: TRBJ2-5
v_call: TRBV7-3
d_call: TRBD1
cdr3_aa: CASSAGTGAETQYF
cdr3_nt: TGTGCCAGCAGCGCAGGGACAGGGGCAGAGACCCAGTACTTC

j_call: TRBJ1-2
v_call: TRBV27
d_call: TRBD1
cdr3_aa: CASSPLTGFDYGYTF
cdr3_nt: TGTGCCAGCAGTCCCCTGACAGGGTTCGACTATGGCTACACCTTC

j_call: TRBJ2-2
v_call: TRBV19
d_call: -
cdr3_aa: CAIGQANTGELFF
cdr3_nt: TGTGCCATCGGACAAGCGAACACCGGGGAGCTGTTTTTT

j_call: TRBJ2-3
v_call: TRBV5-1
d_call: TRBD1
cdr3_aa: CASQGTGVSTDTQYF
cdr3_nt: TGCGCCAGCCAGGGGACAGGGGTTTCCACAGATACGCAGTATTTT

j_call: TRBJ2-7
v_call: TRBV11-2
d_call: TRBD1
cdr3_aa: CASSSTGATVEQYF
cdr3_nt: TGTGCCAGCAGCTCGACAGGGGCCACGGTCGAGCAGTACTTC

j_call: TRBJ2-7
v_call: TRBV2
d_call: TRBD2
cdr3_aa: CASSSTSGWLVEQYF
cdr3_nt: TGTGCCAGCAGTTCGACTAGCGGATGGTTGGTGGAGCAGTACTTC